The next 20 T cell receptor beta chains were all read from a single sample in a study of blood T cell repertoires in COVID-19. Sequenced by immunoSEQ multiplex PCR; TCRdb stores in-frame clones only, minus some. In the table there are just under 150,000 clones, just under 90% of which are singletons. The sample comprised peripheral blood. The receptors originated from a woman in her forties or fifties with active or convalescent COVID-19.

This clone was picked up one time. The CDR3 coding sequence is TGTGCCAGCAGCTTGGTCTCTAACTATGGCTACACCTTC. It encodes CASSLVSNYGYTF. The chain is built from TRBV5-6 and TRBJ1-2; no reliable D call. V was trimmed by 0 bases and J by 0 bases, leaving 3 bases between them. Germline V gives CDR1 SGHDT, CDR2 YYEEEE. The CDR3 extends over 13 amino acids.

The CDR3 reads CASTRDRALEQYF. CDR3 DNA sequence: TGTGCCAGCACCCGGGACAGGGCCCTCGAGCAGTACTTC. The chain couples TRBV2 to TRBJ2-7, with 9 bases fitting TRBD1. This CDR3 region has 13 residues. Germline CDR1 and CDR2: SNHLY and FYNNEI. Trimming at V came to 7 bases and at J to 6 bases, leaving 7 bases not matched to a gene.

The sample holds one count of this clone. The rearrangement uses TRBV2 and TRBJ1-5; 8 nucleotides match TRBD1. With 6 bases clipped from V and 6 bases from J, the junction kept 4 bases outside the gene matches. Germline V gene sequence: CDR1 SNHLY, CDR2 FYNNEI. The CDR3 is made up of 13 amino acids. The CDR3 DNA reads as TGTGCCAGCAGGACAGGGGTAGGTCAGCCCCAGCATTTT. It yields the protein CASRTGVGQPQHF.

The chain joins TRBV30 to TRBJ2-7; D uncertain. From germline, CDR1 is GTSNPN and CDR2 SVGIG (reference sequence). The CDR3 runs to 10 residues. Between the trimmed V and J ends, which lost 0 bases and 7 bases, there was a span of 4 bases. This CDR3 is CAWSVREQYF. In DNA form, the CDR3 reads TGTGCCTGGAGTGTACGGGAGCAGTACTTC.

The genes are TRBV7-8 and TRBJ2-1; 8 bases align to TRBD2. The trim removed 4 bases at V and 9 bases at J, leaving 11 bases unmatched. The germline V gene has CDR1 SGHVS and CDR2 FQNEAQ. CDR3 size: 15 residues. This CDR3 is CASSYVAGQIIEQFF. CDR3 sequence (DNA): TGTGCCAGCAGCTACGTAGCGGGGCAAATCATTGAGCAGTTCTTC.

This clone was counted ten times or more. CDR3 sequence (DNA): TGTGCCAGCAGCTTAGGACAGAATTCACCCCTCCACTTT. Protein sequence: CASSLGQNSPLHF. The V call is TRBV11-1, the J call TRBJ1-6, with a tentative D call TRBD1 (5 bases). V gave up 1 base and J gave up 7 bases, with 5 bases separating them. CDR1 is SGHAT and CDR2 is FQDESV in the germline V gene (reference sequence). The CDR3 spans 13 residues.

V gene TRBV7-2 combines with J gene TRBJ2-3, with no clear D. V gave up 1 base and J gave up 2 bases, with 10 bases separating them. Looked up from germline, CDR1 is SGHTA and CDR2 is FQGNSA. CDR3 size: 15 residues. CDR3 loop: CASSLGRISTDTQYF. The DNA for the CDR3 is TGTGCCAGCAGCTTAGGGCGGATTTCCACAGATACGCAGTATTTT.

This clone was recorded only once. The chain combines TRBV13 with TRBJ2-7, with 10 positions matching TRBD1. CDR1 PRHDT and CDR2 FYEKMQ come from the germline V gene (reference sequence). Trimming took 5 bases from V and 9 from J; bases not matched to a gene: 10. There are 14 residues in the CDR3. The CDR3 loop reads CASSPRDRGPMQYF. DNA for the CDR3: TGTGCCAGCAGCCCCCGGGACAGGGGACCTATGCAGTACTTC.

The CDR3 DNA reads as TGTGCCAGCAGGACGGGACAGGTCTATAATTCACCCCTCCACTTT. Translating gives CASRTGQVYNSPLHF. The chain carries TRBV28 and TRBJ1-6, with 8 bases fitting TRBD1. CDR1 is MDHEN, CDR2 SYDVKM, per germline. This CDR3 is 15 amino acids long. V gave up 6 bases and J gave up 3 bases; unmatched junction bases: 4.

V is TRBV18 and J is TRBJ1-4; 7 nucleotides line up with TRBD1. Germline V lookup: CDR1 KGHSH, CDR2 LQKENI. The CDR3 is made up of 14 amino acids. J lost 8 bases, V lost 3 bases, and 6 bases had no gene match. CDR3 region: CASSPAQGYEKLFF. Written as DNA, the CDR3 is TGTGCCAGCTCACCTGCACAGGGGTACGAAAAACTGTTTTTT.

V usage is TRBV28 and J usage is TRBJ2-5; 8 bases match TRBD2. V lost 6 bases, J lost 4 bases, and 7 bases stayed unmatched. There are 14 residues in the CDR3. Germline V gene data show CDR1 as MDHEN and CDR2 as SYDVKM. The CDR3 reads CASRPAGVSETQYF. CDR3 nucleotide sequence: TGTGCCAGCAGGCCAGCGGGAGTCTCAGAGACCCAGTACTTC.

The V gene is TRBV19, the J gene TRBJ2-7; D uncertain. The V and J ends lost 3 bases and 0 bases respectively, with 12 bases between them. Germline values: CDR1 LNHDA, CDR2 SQIVND (reference sequence). The CDR3 loop spans 15 amino acids. The DNA of the CDR3 is TGTGCCAGTAGTATGCAACAGCCAAGCTCCTACGAGCAGTACTTC. Protein sequence: CASSMQQPSSYEQYF.

This chain joins TRBV6-5 and TRBJ2-7, with 7 bases that match TRBD1. The CDR3 has 13 amino acids. Trimming at V came to 6 bases and at J to 1 base, leaving 3 bases not matched to a gene. Germline assignment: CDR1 MNHEY and CDR2 SVGAGI. The CDR3 loop is CASSNRGSYEQYF. CDR3 nucleotides: TGTGCCAGCAGCAACAGGGGATCCTACGAGCAGTACTTC.

V usage is TRBV6-5 and J usage is TRBJ2-7, with TRBD1 matching 10 bases. CDR3 size: 14 residues. Trimming cost V 2 bases and J 7 bases; bases outside gene matches: 5. Germline V gene data show CDR1 as MNHEY and CDR2 as SVGAGI. In DNA, the CDR3 is TGTGCCAGCAGTTACCGTGACAGGGGGCGAGAGCAGTACTTC. It translates to CASSYRDRGREQYF.

J is TRBJ2-5 and V is TRBV9; TRBD2 matches at 9 bases. In germline, CDR1 is SGDLS, CDR2 YYNGEE. The CDR3 contains 15 residues. The V segment lost 0 bases and the J segment 4 bases; nucleotides outside the gene matches: 4. CDR3: CASSVGLAGIETQYF. CDR3 sequence (DNA): TGTGCCAGCAGCGTAGGCCTAGCGGGAATAGAGACCCAGTACTTC.

This clone showed up just once. The gene calls are TRBV13 and TRBJ2-4; no definite D call. V lost 0 bases and J 1 base, leaving 13 bases between the germline ends. CDR1 is PRHDT, CDR2 FYEKMQ, per germline (reference sequence). The CDR3 covers 17 residues. The DNA for the CDR3 is TGTGCCAGCAGCTTAGGGGGCGACAAAGCCGCCAAAAACATTCAGTACTTC. Its translation: CASSLGGDKAAKNIQYF.

The table lists this clone with a few counts. The chain joins TRBV5-1 to TRBJ2-1; 9 bases agree with TRBD2. Germline CDR1 is SGHRS and CDR2 is YFSETQ. Trimming took 3 bases from V and 4 from J; bases not matched to a gene: 8. There are 16 residues in the CDR3. In nucleotides, the CDR3 is TGCGCCAGCAGCTCCGGCCTGACTAGCGGATACAATGAGCAGTTCTTC. Translated: CASSSGLTSGYNEQFF.

This chain connects TRBV1 to TRBJ1-1. TRBV1 is a known pseudogene. This CDR3 is 20 amino acids long. This CDR3 is CTSSQENGWRDDETSTEAFF. The CDR3 nucleotides read TGCACCAGCAGCCAAGAGAACGGTTGGAGGGACGACGAGACCAGCACTGAAGCTTTCTTT.

The gene calls are TRBV5-4 and TRBJ2-3, with D tentatively TRBD2 (5 bases). Germline V gene lookup returns CDR1 SGHNT and CDR2 YYREEE (reference sequence). This CDR3 is built from 13 residues. Between the trimmed V and J ends, which lost 0 bases and 4 bases, there was a span of 6 bases. The CDR3 reads CASSLASPDTQYF. The CDR3 DNA follows: TGTGCCAGCAGCTTGGCTAGCCCAGATACGCAGTATTTT. The full variable domain, its missing parts supplied by reference TRBV5-4 and TRBJ2-3, is ETGVTQSPTHLIKTRGQQVTLRCSSQSGHNTVSWYQQALGQGPQFIFQYYREEENGRGNFPPRFSGLQFPNYSSELNVNALELDDSALYLCASSLASPDTQYFGPGTRLTVL.

The V call is TRBV6-5, the J call TRBJ2-3, with TRBD2 matching over 7 bases. This CDR3 spans 14 amino acids. After removal of 7 bases from V and 5 bases from J, the junction contained 9 bases not matched to a gene. The germline V gene encodes CDR1 MNHEY and CDR2 SVGAGI. CDR3 in amino acids: CASTGSREGDTQYF. The CDR3 DNA is TGTGCCAGCACGGGCTCTAGGGAGGGAGATACGCAGTATTTT.